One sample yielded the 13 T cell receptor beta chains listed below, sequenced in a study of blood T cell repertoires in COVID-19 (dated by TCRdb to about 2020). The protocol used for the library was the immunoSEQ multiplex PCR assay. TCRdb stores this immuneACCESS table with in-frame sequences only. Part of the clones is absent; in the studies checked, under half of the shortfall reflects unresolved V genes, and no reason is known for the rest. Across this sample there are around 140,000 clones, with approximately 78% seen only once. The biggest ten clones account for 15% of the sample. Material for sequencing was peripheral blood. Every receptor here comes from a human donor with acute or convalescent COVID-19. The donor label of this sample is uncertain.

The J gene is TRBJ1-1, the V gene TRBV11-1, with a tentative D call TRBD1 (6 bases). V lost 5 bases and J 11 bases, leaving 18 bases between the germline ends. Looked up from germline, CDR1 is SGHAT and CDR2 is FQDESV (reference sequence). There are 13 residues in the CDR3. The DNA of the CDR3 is TGTGCCAGCAGCGAACCACAGGGTAGATTGGCTTTCTTT. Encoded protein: CASSEPQGRLAFF.

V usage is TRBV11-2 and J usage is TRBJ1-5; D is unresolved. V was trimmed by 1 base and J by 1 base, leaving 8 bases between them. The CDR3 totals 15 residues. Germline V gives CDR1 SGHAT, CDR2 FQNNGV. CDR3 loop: CASSLGEVSNQPQHF. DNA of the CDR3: TGTGCCAGCAGCTTAGGTGAGGTAAGCAATCAGCCCCAGCATTTT.

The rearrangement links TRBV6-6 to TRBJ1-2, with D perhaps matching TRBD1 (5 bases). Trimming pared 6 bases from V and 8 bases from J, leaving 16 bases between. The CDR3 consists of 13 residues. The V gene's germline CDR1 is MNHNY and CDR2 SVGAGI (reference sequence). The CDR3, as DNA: TGTGCCAGCAGCCTTCACGACAGTAAGGGCTACACCTTC. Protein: CASSLHDSKGYTF.

The CDR3 nucleotides are TGTGCCAGCAGTGAGGGGGCGGATACGCAGTATTTT. It is translated as CASSEGADTQYF. The chain links TRBV6-1 to TRBJ2-3; perhaps TRBD1 as D (6 bases). V lost 3 bases and J 6 bases, leaving 7 bases between the germline ends. CDR3 length: 12 residues. The germline CDR1 and CDR2 sequences are MNHNS and SASEGT.

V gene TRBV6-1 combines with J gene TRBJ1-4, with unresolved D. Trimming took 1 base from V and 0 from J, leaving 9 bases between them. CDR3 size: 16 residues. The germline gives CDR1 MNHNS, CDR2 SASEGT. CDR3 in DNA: TGTGCCAGCAGTGAAGAAATCTTAACAACTAATGAAAAACTGTTTTTT. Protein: CASSEEILTTNEKLFF.

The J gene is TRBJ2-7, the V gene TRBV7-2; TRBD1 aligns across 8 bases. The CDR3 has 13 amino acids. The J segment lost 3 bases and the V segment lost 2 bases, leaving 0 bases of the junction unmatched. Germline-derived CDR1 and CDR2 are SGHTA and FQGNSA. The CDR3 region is CASSLTGGYEQYF. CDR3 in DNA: TGTGCCAGCAGCTTAACAGGGGGCTACGAGCAGTACTTC.

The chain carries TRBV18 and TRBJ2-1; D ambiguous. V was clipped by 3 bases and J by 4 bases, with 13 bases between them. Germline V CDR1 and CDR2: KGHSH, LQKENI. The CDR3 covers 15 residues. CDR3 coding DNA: TGTGCCAGCTCACCGGGTCCCGTACAGTACAATGAGCAGTTCTTC. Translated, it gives CASSPGPVQYNEQFF.

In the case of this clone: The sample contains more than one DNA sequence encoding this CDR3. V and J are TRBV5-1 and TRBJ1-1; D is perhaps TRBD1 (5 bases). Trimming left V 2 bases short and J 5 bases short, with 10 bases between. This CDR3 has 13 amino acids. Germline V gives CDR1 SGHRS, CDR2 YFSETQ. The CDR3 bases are TGCGCCAGCAGCTTAGCAGGGAATACTGAAGCTTTCTTT. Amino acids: CASSLAGNTEAFF. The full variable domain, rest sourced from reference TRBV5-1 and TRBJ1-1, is KAGVTQTPRYLIKTRGQQVTLSCSPISGHRSVSWYQQTPGQGLQFLFEYFSETQRNKGNFPGRFSGRQFSNSRSEMNVSTLELGDSALYLCASSLAGNTEAFFGQGTRLTVV.

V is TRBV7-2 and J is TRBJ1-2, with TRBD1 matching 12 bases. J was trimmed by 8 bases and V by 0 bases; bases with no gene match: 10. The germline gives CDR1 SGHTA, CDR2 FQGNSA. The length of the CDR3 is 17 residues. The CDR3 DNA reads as TGTGCCAGCAGCTTAGCGGGGACAGGGGGCCCCTTAGCAGGCTACACCTTC. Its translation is CASSLAGTGGPLAGYTF.

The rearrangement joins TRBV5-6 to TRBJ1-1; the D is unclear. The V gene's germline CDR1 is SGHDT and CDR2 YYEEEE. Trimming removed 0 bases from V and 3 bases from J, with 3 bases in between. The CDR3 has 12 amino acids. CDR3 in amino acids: CASSLVYTEAFF. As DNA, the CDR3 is TGTGCCAGCAGCTTGGTATACACTGAAGCTTTCTTT.

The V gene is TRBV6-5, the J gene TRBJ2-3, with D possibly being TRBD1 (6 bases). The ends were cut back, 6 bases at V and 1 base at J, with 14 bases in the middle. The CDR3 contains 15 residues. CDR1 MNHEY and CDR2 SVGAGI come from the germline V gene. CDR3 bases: TGTGCCAGCAGAGACCACAGGGCTCGCACAGATACGCAGTATTTT. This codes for CASRDHRARTDTQYF.

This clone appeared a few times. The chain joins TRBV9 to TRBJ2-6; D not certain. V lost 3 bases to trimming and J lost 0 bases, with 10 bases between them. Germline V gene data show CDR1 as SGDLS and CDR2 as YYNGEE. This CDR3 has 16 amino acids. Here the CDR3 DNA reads TGTGCCAGCAGCGGACAACCGGCCTCTGGGGCCAACGTCCTGACTTTC. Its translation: CASSGQPASGANVLTF.

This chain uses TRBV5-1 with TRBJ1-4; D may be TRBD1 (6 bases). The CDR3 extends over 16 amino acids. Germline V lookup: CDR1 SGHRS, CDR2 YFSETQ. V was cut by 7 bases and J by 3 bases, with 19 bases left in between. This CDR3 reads CASRSGLRGANEKLFF. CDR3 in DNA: TGCGCCAGCCGCTCTGGGCTCAGGGGTGCTAATGAAAAACTGTTTTTT. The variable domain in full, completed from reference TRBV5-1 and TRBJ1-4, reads KAGVTQTPRYLIKTRGQQVTLSCSPISGHRSVSWYQQTPGQGLQFLFEYFSETQRNKGNFPGRFSGRQFSNSRSEMNVSTLELGDSALYLCASRSGLRGANEKLFFGSGTQLSVL.